The rows below give T cell receptor beta chains drawn from one sample of a study of shared clonotypes between healthy human individuals. Clones were read by immunoSEQ multiplex PCR, and TCRdb kept only the in-frame ones, dropping some. This table has about 1.4 million clones, roughly 96% appearing once. Material: naive CD4+ T cells sorted from blood. The receptors derive from a man younger than 40 in good health. Both conserved end residues are part of each CDR3. Each record gives: J gene, D gene, V gene, clone size, CDR3 length, CDR3 DNA, CDR3 protein. D genes are given only for firm matches. The size of a clone is reported for some rows only, either as once, few or many, or as a class for expanded clones.

>TRBJ1-2|.|TRBV11-2|few|13
TGTGCCAGCAGCTTAGAACGGTTACAGGGCTACACCTTC
CASSLERLQGYTF
>TRBJ1-1|.|TRBV6-1|once|15
TGTGCCAGCAGGTTAGGGCCCGCTCGTACGACTGAAGCTTTCTTT
CASRLGPARTTEAFF
>TRBJ1-2|TRBD1|TRBV5-4|.|13
TGTGCCAGCAGCGTCGGACAGGGAGATGGCTACACCTTC
CASSVGQGDGYTF
>TRBJ2-7|.|TRBV6-1|.|15
TGTGCCGCGACTCCGGGGAGAGTAAGTTCCGACGAGCAGTACTTC
CAATPGRVSSDEQYF
>TRBJ2-1|.|TRBV7-3|.|15
TGTGCCAGCAGCTCCCTCGGAGGTTCCTACAATGAGCAGTTCTTC
CASSSLGGSYNEQFF
>TRBJ2-1|TRBD2|TRBV4-1|.|16
TGCGCCAGCAGCCAAGCTCGGGGGGACCCGACTAGCGGGCAGTTCTTC
CASSQARGDPTSGQFF
>TRBJ2-3|.|TRBV5-4|.|13
TGTGCCAGCAGCTTTCGGGGCACAGATACGCAGTATTTT
CASSFRGTDTQYF
>TRBJ2-5|.|TRBV2|once|12
TGTGCCGGCGGGAAGGCACAAGAGACCCAGTACTTC
CAGGKAQETQYF
>TRBJ1-2|TRBD1|TRBV5-1|.|15
TGCGCCACCACACTCATGCCGGGGACAGCCCATGGCTACACCTTC
CATTLMPGTAHGYTF
>TRBJ2-7|.|TRBV2|.|13
TGTGCCAGCAGTGTCGCAGTTTCCGTCGAGCAGTACTTC
CASSVAVSVEQYF
>TRBJ2-5|TRBD2|TRBV7-9|.|17
TGTGCCAGCAGCTTAGGGTCTAGCGGAGGGTTCCAAGAGACCCAGTACTTC
CASSLGSSGGFQETQYF
>TRBJ2-3|TRBD2|TRBV30|.|15
TGTGCCTGGAGTGCCGGACTAGCGGAGGGCGGTACGCAGTATTTT
CAWSAGLAEGGTQYF
>TRBJ2-1|.|TRBV11-3|once|12
TGTGCCAGCAGCTTAGAGCGCGGGGAGCAGTTCTTC
CASSLERGEQFF
>TRBJ2-5|.|TRBV18|once|13
TGTGCCAGCTCCGCCAGGGGAATGGAGACCCAGTACTTC
CASSARGMETQYF
>TRBJ2-5|TRBD2|TRBV9|.|14
TGTGCCAGCAGCGGAGAGCGGGAGGGCGAGACCCAGTACTTC
CASSGEREGETQYF
>TRBJ1-1|.|TRBV28|.|12
TGTGCCAGCAGTTTCCGGGGCGCGAAAGCTTTCTTT
CASSFRGAKAFF
>TRBJ1-3|.|TRBV11-2|few|17
TGTGCCAGCAAGCAAGGGGGACGATATCCCTCTGGAAACACCATATATTTT
CASKQGGRYPSGNTIYF
>TRBJ2-7|.|TRBV5-1|.|14
TGCGCCAGCAGCTTACAGGGAACTCGCTACGAGCAGTACTTC
CASSLQGTRYEQYF
>TRBJ1-2|.|TRBV5-1|.|16
TGCGCCAGCAGCCCTAATTGGGGAGTAACCTTCTATGGCTACACCTTC
CASSPNWGVTFYGYTF
>TRBJ1-2|TRBD1|TRBV7-2|.|15
TGTGCCAGCAGCCGACAGGGGGCTGGCCCTTATGGCTACACCTTC
CASSRQGAGPYGYTF
>TRBJ2-7|.|TRBV28|.|16
TGTGCCAGCAGTTTCCCAGGGGCTTTAAGCTCCTACGAGCAGTACTTC
CASSFPGALSSYEQYF
>TRBJ2-3|.|TRBV5-4|.|15
TGTGCCAGCAGACCTGCGGGGACAGACACAGATACGCAGTATTTT
CASRPAGTDTDTQYF
>TRBJ1-1|.|TRBV27|.|13
TGTGCCAGCAGTTTAAGGAGGAACACTGAAGCTTTCTTT
CASSLRRNTEAFF
>TRBJ1-2|TRBD1|TRBV5-1|.|15
TGCGCCAGCGATTTCAATGGCAGGGGGAATTCTGGCTACACCTTC
CASDFNGRGNSGYTF
>TRBJ1-4|.|TRBV6-1|once|13
TGTGCCAGCAGAACAAATCCGACTGAAAAACTGTTTTTT
CASRTNPTEKLFF
>TRBJ2-2|.|TRBV18|.|16
TGTGCCAGCTCACCAAATTACTCGGGGGACACCGGGGAGCTGTTTTTT
CASSPNYSGDTGELFF
>TRBJ2-7|TRBD2|TRBV29-1|.|18
TGCAGCGTTGTAAGGCGACAGGGAGGACTAGCGGGAGGGGACGAGCAGTACTTC
CSVVRRQGGLAGGDEQYF
>TRBJ1-1|.|TRBV7-9|.|17
TGTGCCAGCAGCTTGGACCAGGACGGATGGACGAACACTGAAGCTTTCTTT
CASSLDQDGWTNTEAFF
>TRBJ2-7|.|TRBV5-1|.|12
TGCGCCAGCAGCTTGGCCGGGAACGAGCAGTACTTC
CASSLAGNEQYF
>TRBJ2-7|TRBD1|TRBV10-2|few|14
TGCGCCAGCAGTAGAGCAGGGGGCGGATACGAGCAGTACTTC
CASSRAGGGYEQYF
>TRBJ2-1|.|TRBV9|.|15
TGTGCCAGCAGCGTAGTTGGTCTCAGTGGCAATGAGCAGTTCTTC
CASSVVGLSGNEQFF
>TRBJ1-5|TRBD1|TRBV28|.|16
TGTGCCAGCAGCGCAACAGGGGGCTTGGGCAATCAGCCCCAGCATTTT
CASSATGGLGNQPQHF
>TRBJ2-1|TRBD2|TRBV7-3|few|13
TGTGCCAGCAGCCCGGCCGGGACTAGCGGCCAGTTCTTC
CASSPAGTSGQFF
>TRBJ2-1|TRBD2|TRBV9|.|17
TGTGCCAGCAGCGCGAGGACTAGCGGGTACTCCTACAATGAGCAGTTCTTC
CASSARTSGYSYNEQFF
>TRBJ2-1|.|TRBV6-6|.|12
TGTGCCAGCAGTCTTACGTTCAATGAGCAGTTCTTC
CASSLTFNEQFF
>TRBJ1-2|TRBD1|TRBV6-1|.|13
TGTGCCAGCAGTGAAGCTAGGACAGGTGGCTACACCTTC
CASSEARTGGYTF
>TRBJ2-5|TRBD1|TRBV27|.|15
TGTGCCAGCAGGGCAGGACAGGTCGATCAAGAGACCCAGTACTTC
CASRAGQVDQETQYF
>TRBJ2-7|.|TRBV7-2|.|14
TGTGCCAGCAGCTTTGTGACGGGCCTCGGCGAGCAGTACTTC
CASSFVTGLGEQYF
>TRBJ1-4|.|TRBV7-9|.|11
TGTGCCAGCAGCTTGGATAAAAAACTGTTTTTT
CASSLDKKLFF
>TRBJ2-2|.|TRBV29-1|.|13
TGCAGCGTTTACAGACGAAACACCGGGGAGCTGTTTTTT
CSVYRRNTGELFF
>TRBJ2-2|.|TRBV18|once|15
TGTGCCAGCTCACTCAATAACAGGGACACCGGGGAGCTGTTTTTT
CASSLNNRDTGELFF
>TRBJ2-1|.|TRBV6-1|.|17
TGTGCCAGCAGTGCAAGACCAACAGGTCCCCCCTACAATGAGCAGTTCTTC
CASSARPTGPPYNEQFF
>TRBJ1-2|TRBD1|TRBV18|.|15
TGTGCCAGCTCACTACCCGGACAGGCTAACTATGGCTACACCTTC
CASSLPGQANYGYTF